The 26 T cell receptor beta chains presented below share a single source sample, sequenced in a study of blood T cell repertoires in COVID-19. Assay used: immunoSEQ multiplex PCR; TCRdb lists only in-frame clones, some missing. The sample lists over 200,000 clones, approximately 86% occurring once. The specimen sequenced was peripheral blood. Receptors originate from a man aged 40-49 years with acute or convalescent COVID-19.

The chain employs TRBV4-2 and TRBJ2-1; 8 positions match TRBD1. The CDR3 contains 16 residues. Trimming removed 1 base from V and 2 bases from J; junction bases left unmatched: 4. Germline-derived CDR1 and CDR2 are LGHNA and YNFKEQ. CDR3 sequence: CASSQGDRPPYNEQFF. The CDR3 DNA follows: TGTGCCAGCAGCCAAGGGGACAGGCCCCCCTACAATGAGCAGTTCTTC.

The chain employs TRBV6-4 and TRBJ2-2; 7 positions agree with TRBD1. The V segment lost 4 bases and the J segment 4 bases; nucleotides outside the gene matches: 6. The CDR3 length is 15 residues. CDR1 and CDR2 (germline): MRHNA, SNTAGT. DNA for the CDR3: TGTGCCAGCAGTGCCCAACAGGGGACCACCGGGGAGCTGTTTTTT. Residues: CASSAQQGTTGELFF.

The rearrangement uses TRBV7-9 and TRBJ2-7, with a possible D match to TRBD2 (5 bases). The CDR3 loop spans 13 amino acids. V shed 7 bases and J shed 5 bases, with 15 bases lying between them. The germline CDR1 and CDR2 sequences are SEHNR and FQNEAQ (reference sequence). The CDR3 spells CASTATYGDEQYF. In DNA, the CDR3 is TGTGCCAGCACCGCTACATACGGGGACGAGCAGTACTTC.

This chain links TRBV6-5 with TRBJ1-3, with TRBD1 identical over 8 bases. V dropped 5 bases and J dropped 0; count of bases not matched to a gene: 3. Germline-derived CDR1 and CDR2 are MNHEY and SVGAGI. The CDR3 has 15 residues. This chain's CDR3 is CASSRTGSSGNTIYF. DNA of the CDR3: TGTGCCAGCAGTAGGACAGGGAGCTCTGGAAACACCATATATTTT.

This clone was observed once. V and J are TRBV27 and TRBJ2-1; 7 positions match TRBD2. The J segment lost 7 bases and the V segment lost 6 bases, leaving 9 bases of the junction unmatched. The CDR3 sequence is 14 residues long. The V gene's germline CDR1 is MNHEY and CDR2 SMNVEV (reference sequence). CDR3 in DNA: TGTGCCAGCAGCCTAATAAGCGGGAAAAATGAGCAGTTCTTC. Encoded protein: CASSLISGKNEQFF.

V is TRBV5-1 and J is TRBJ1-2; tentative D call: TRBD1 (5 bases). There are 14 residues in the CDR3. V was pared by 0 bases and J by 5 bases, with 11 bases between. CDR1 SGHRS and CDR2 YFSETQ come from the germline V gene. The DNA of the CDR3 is TGCGCCAGCAGCTTGGAAGGTCAGGGATATGGCTACACCTTC. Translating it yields CASSLEGQGYGYTF.

The CDR3 spells CASWPGTKNTGELFF. The CDR3 DNA reads as TGTGCCAGCTGGCCCGGGACAAAGAACACCGGGGAGCTGTTTTTT. This chain links TRBV27 with TRBJ2-2, with D possibly being TRBD1 (6 bases). Germline lookup yields CDR1 MNHEY and CDR2 SMNVEV (reference sequence). V was shortened by 8 bases and J by 1 base, with 14 bases between the two germline ends. This CDR3 spans 15 amino acids.

This chain's CDR3 is CASSPPAGQGAREQYF. The DNA of the CDR3 is TGTGCCAGCAGTCCCCCGGCGGGACAGGGGGCGCGAGAGCAGTACTTC. V is TRBV28 and J is TRBJ2-7, with 12 bases aligning to TRBD1. This CDR3 is 16 amino acids long. With V trimmed by 5 bases and J by 7 bases, 12 bases remained unmatched. Germline assignment: CDR1 MDHEN and CDR2 SYDVKM.

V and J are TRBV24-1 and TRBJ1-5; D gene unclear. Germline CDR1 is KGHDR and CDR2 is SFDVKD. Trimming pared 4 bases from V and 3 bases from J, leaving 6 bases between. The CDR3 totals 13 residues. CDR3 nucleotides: TGTGCCACCAGTGACGGGTACAATCAGCCCCAGCATTTT. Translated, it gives CATSDGYNQPQHF.

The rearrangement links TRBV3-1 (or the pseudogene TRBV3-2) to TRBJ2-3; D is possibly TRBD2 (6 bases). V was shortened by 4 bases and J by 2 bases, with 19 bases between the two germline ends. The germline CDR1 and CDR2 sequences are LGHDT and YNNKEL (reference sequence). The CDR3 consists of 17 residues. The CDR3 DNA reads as TGTGCCAGCAGCCGTACCCGAGGACTATCATTCACAGATACGCAGTATTTT. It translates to CASSRTRGLSFTDTQYF.

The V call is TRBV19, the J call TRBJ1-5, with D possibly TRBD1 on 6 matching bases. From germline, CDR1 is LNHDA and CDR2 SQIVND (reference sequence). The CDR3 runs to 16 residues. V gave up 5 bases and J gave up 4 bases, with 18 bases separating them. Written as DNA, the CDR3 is TGTGCCAGTAGTCCGCCGGGTGGGACACTAAATCAGCCCCAGCATTTT. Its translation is CASSPPGGTLNQPQHF.

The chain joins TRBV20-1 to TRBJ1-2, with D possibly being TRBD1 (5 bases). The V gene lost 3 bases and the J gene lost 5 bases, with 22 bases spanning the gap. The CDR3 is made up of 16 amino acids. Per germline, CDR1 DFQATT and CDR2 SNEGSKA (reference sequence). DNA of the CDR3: TGCAGTGCTAGTAGGAACCGAAACACAGGCGGTTATGGCTACACCTTC. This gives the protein CSASRNRNTGGYGYTF.

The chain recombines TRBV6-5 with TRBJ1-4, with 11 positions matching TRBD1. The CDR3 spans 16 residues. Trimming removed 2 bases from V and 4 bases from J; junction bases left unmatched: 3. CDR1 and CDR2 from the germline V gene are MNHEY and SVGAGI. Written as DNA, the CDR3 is TGTGCCAGCAGTTACAAAGGGACAGGGGGTAATGAAAAACTGTTTTTT. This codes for CASSYKGTGGNEKLFF.

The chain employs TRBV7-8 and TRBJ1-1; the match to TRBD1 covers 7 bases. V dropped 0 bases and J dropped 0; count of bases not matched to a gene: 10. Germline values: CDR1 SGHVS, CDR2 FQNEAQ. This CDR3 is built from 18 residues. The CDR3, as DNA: TGTGCCAGCAGCTTAGCCCCCCGACAGGGATTGATGAACACTGAAGCTTTCTTT. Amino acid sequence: CASSLAPRQGLMNTEAFF.

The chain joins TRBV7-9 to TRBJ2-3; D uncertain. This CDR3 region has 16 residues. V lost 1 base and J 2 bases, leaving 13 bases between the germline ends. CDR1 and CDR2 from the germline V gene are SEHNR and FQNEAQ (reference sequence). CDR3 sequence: CASSLGVASNTDTQYF. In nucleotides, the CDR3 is TGTGCCAGCAGCTTAGGCGTAGCATCCAACACAGATACGCAGTATTTT.

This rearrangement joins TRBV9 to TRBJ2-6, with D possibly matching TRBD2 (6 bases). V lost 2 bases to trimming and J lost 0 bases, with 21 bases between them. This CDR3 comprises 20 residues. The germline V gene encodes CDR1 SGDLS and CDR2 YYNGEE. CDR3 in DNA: TGTGCCAGCAGCGTTAGGAGGGCCTCAGGGATGGTCTCTGGGGCCAACGTCCTGACTTTC. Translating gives CASSVRRASGMVSGANVLTF.

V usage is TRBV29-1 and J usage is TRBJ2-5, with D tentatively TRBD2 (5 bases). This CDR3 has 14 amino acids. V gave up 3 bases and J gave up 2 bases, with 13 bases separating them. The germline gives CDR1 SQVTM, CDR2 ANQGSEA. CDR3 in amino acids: CSVDRGQVQETQYF. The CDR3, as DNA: TGCAGCGTTGATAGAGGGCAGGTTCAAGAGACCCAGTACTTC.

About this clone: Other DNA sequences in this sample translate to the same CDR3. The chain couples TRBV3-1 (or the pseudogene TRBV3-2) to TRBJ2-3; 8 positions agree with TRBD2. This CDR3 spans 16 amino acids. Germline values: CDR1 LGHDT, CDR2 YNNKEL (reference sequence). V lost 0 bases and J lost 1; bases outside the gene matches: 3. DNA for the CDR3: TGTGCCAGCAGCCAAGACCCAGCGGGGGGCACAGATACGCAGTATTTT. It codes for CASSQDPAGGTDTQYF.

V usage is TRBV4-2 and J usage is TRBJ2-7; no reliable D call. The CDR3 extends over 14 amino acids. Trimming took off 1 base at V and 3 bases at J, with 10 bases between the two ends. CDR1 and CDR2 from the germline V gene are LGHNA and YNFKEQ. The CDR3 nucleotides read TGTGCCAGCAGCCAAGCCAATACTCACTACGAGCAGTACTTC. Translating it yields CASSQANTHYEQYF.

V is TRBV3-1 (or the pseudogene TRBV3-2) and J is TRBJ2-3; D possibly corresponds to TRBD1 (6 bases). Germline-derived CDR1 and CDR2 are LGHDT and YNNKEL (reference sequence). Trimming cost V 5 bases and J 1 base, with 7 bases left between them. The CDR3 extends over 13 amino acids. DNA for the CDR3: TGTGCCAGCAGCTCAGGGGGCACAGATACGCAGTATTTT. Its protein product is CASSSGGTDTQYF.

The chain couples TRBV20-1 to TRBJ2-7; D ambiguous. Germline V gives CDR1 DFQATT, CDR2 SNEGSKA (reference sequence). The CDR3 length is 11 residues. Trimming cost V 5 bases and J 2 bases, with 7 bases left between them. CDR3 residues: CSAVLAYEQYF. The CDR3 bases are TGCAGTGCTGTCCTAGCCTACGAGCAGTACTTC.

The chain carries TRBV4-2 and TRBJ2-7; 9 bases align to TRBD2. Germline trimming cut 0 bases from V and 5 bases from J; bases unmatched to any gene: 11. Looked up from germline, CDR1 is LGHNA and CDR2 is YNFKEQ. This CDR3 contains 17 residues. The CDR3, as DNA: TGTGCCAGCAGCCAAGAGAATAGCGGGAGTGAGTTAGACGAGCAGTACTTC. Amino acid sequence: CASSQENSGSELDEQYF.

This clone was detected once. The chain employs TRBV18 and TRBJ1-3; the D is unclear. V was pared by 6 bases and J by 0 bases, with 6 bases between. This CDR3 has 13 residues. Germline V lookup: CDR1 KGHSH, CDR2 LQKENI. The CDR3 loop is CASSSGSGNTIYF. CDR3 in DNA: TGTGCCAGCTCGTCGGGCTCTGGAAACACCATATATTTT.

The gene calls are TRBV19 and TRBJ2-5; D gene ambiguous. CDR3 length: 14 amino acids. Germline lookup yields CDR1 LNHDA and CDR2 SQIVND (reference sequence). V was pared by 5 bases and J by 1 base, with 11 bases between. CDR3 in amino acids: CASSAVLLQETQYF. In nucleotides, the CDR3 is TGTGCCAGTAGTGCGGTACTCCTCCAAGAGACCCAGTACTTC. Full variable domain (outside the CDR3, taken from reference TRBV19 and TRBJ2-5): DGGITQSPKYLFRKEGQNVTLSCEQNLNHDAMYWYRQDPGQGLRLIYYSQIVNDFQKGDIAEGYSVSREKKESFPLTVTSAQKNPTAFYLCASSAVLLQETQYFGPGTRLLVL.

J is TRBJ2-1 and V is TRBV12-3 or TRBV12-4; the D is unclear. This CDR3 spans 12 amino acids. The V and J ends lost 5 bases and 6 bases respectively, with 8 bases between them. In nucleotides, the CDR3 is TGTGCCAGCAGTACTACGTTCAATGAGCAGTTCTTC. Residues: CASSTTFNEQFF.

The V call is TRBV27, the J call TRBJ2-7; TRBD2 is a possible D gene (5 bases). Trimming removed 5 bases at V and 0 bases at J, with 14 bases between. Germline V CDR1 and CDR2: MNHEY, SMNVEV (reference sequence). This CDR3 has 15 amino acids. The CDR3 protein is CASSPFSGSSYEQYF. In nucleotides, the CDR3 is TGTGCCAGCAGTCCCTTTTCGGGGAGCTCCTACGAGCAGTACTTC.